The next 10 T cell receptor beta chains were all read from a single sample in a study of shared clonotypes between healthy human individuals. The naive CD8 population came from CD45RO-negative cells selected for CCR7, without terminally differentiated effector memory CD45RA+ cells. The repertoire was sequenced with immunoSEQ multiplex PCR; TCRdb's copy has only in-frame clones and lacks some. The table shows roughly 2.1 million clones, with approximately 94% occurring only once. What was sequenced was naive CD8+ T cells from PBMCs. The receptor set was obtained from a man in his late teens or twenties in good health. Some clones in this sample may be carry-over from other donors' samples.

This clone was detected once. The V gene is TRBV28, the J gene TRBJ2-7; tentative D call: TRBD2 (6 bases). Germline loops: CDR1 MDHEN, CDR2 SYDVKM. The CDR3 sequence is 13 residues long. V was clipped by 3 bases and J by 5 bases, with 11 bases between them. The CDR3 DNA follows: TGTGCCAGCAGTTTGGTTAGGGAGGACGAGCAGTACTTC. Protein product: CASSLVREDEQYF.

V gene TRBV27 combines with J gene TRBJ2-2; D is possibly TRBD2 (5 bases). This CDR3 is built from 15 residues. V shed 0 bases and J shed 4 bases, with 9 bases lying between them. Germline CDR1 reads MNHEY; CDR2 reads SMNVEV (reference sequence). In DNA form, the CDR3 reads TGTGCCAGCAGTTTATCGGTAGAGGGCACCGGGGAGCTGTTTTTT. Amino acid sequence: CASSLSVEGTGELFF.

CDR3 DNA sequence: TGTGCCAGCAGCCCAGAGGTTCCCGGGGAGCTGTTTTTT. Protein product: CASSPEVPGELFF. The chain recombines TRBV7-9 with TRBJ2-2; no firm D call. CDR3 length: 13 amino acids. V lost 5 bases to trimming and J lost 6 bases, with 10 bases between them. Per the germline V gene, CDR1 is SEHNR and CDR2 is FQNEAQ (reference sequence). The complete variable domain, with remaining parts taken from reference TRBV7-9 and TRBJ2-2, reads DTGVSQNPRHKITKRGQNVTFRCDPISEHNRLYWYRQTLGQGPEFLTYFQNEAQLEKSRLLSDRFSAERPKGSFSTLEIQRTEQGDSAMYLCASSPEVPGELFFGEGSRLTVL.

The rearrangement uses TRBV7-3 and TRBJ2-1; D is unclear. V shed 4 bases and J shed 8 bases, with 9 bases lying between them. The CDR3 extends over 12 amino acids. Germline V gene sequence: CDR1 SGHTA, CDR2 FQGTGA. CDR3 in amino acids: CASSSRTDEQFF. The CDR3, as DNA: TGTGCCAGCAGCTCCCGGACCGATGAGCAGTTCTTC.

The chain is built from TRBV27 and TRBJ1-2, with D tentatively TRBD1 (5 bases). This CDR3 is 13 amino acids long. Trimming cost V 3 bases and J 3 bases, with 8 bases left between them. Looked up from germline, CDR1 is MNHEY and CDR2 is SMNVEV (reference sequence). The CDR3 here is CASSFQGYYGYTF. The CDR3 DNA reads TGTGCCAGCAGTTTCCAGGGTTACTATGGCTACACCTTC.

DNA of the CDR3: TGTGCCAGCAGCTCCCAGACAGTCCAAGAGACCCAGTACTTC. Translating it yields CASSSQTVQETQYF. The chain recombines TRBV7-9 with TRBJ2-5; perhaps TRBD1 as D (5 bases). Germline lookup yields CDR1 SEHNR and CDR2 FQNEAQ (reference sequence). Trimming removed 4 bases at V and 1 base at J, with 10 bases between. The CDR3 spans 14 residues.

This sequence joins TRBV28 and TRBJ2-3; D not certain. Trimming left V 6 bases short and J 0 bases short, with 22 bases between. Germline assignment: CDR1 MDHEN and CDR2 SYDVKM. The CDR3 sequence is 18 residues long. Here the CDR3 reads CASSPVRIRSPSTDTQYF. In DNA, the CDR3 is TGTGCCAGCAGCCCGGTGAGGATCCGCTCACCTAGCACAGATACGCAGTATTTT.

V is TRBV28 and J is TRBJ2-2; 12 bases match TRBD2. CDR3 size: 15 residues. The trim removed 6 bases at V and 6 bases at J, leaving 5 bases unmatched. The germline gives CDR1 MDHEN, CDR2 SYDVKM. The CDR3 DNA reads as TGTGCCAGCAGCCCGGCTAGCGGGAGGGCCGGGGAGCTGTTTTTT. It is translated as CASSPASGRAGELFF. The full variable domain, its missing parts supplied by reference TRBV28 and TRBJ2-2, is DVKVTQSSRYLVKRTGEKVFLECVQDMDHENMFWYRQDPGLGLRLIYFSYDVKMKEKGDIPEGYSVSREKKERFSLILESASTNQTSMYLCASSPASGRAGELFFGEGSRLTVL.

Here the CDR3 DNA reads TGTGCCAGCAAGGGGCGCTTCTCTAGCGGGGAGTCCTACGAGCAGTACTTC. It specifies CASKGRFSSGESYEQYF. The V call is TRBV2, the J call TRBJ2-7, with 9 bases identical to TRBD2. Germline CDR1 reads SNHLY; CDR2 reads FYNNEI. The CDR3 consists of 17 residues. The ends lost 7 bases at V and 1 base at J; junction bases unmatched: 14. The entire variable domain, with the rest obtained from reference TRBV2 and TRBJ2-7, is as follows: EPEVTQTPSHQVTQMGQEVILRCVPISNHLYFYWYRQILGQKVEFLVSFYNNEISEKSEIFDDQFSVERPDGSNFTLKIRSTKLEDSAMYFCASKGRFSSGESYEQYFGPGTRLTVT.

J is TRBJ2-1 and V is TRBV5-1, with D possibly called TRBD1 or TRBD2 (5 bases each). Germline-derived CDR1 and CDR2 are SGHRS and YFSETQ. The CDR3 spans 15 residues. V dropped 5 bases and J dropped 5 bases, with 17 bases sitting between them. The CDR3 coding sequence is TGCGCCAGCAGAATGGGGCGCGGGTCAGACAATGAGCAGTTCTTC. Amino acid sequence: CASRMGRGSDNEQFF.